This T cell receptor (beta chain) was captured by sequencing in a study of blood T cells in healthy people across ages. General study points: Higher diversity and more naive CD4+ cells were features of long-lived donors, compared to aged donors. Bulk PBMC profiling left naive and antigen-experienced comparisons inconclusive.

This clonotype was recorded a few times. The antigen remains unidentified. A J-beta primer mix and a sample-barcoded 5' primer were used in a second PCR of about 7 to 12 cycles. TCRdb re-analysed the 5' RACE reads in MiXCR, keeping a single row per CDR3 protein. This sample has approximately 730,000 distinct CDR3 sequences, with roughly 44% found just once. V lost 5 bases to trimming and J lost 2 bases, with 8 bases between them. The germline gives CDR1 MGHDK, CDR2 SYGVNS. CDR3 length: 13 residues. The specimen sequenced was blood. The chain uses TRBV25-1 and TRBJ2-3; maybe TRBD2 (5 bases). The clonotype comes from a woman in her fifties or sixties in good health. The DNA for the CDR3 is TGTGCCAGCAGTAACGACTACACAGATACGCAGTATTTT. It specifies CASSNDYTDTQYF.